This T cell receptor beta chain was identified in a study of OX40 agonist ivuxolimab in advanced cancers. About the full investigation: The costimulatory receptor OX40 (CD134) was targeted by ivuxolimab, a fully human IgG2 agonistic monoclonal antibody. Prior anti-PD-1, anti-PD-L1 or anti-CTLA-4 therapy was permitted, and checkpoint inhibitors had been received by about two fifths of dose-escalation patients. Partial responses occurred in three dose-escalation patients: two with cutaneous melanoma and one with hepatocellular carcinoma. The point of sequencing TCRbeta in the periphery was to test whether ivuxolimab changed TCR sequence diversity and drove clonal T-cell expansion. The monotherapy dose-escalation portion (N = 52 patients) of the phase I ivuxolimab trial is reported in the paper. Of the approximately 54 dose-escalation patients, hepatocellular carcinoma was present in 19, melanoma in approximately 15, renal cell carcinoma in 9 and head and neck cancer in 9. Intravenous ivuxolimab was administered to patients every 2 weeks at six dose levels: 0.01, 0.1, 0.3, 1.5, 3 and 10 mg/kg. In the dose-escalation cohort, around four fifths of patients were male, and the mean age was approximately 60 years, with a range of about 23 to 85. The full study reports these points: At doses from 0.1 to 3.0 mg/kg, clonal expansion was seen in both CD4+ and CD8+ blood T cells between baseline and week 6. Low levels of normalized T-cell clonal expansion were also seen in some nonresponding patients. After ivuxolimab, more expanded clones were found on average in CD8+ T cells than in CD4+ T cells. The antigen specificity of the clonally expanded peripheral T cells was not determined. Partial responders in the 0.1-3.0 mg/kg groups had among the lowest normalized peripheral clonal expansion, especially among CD8+ T cells.

As regards this clone: No antigen is known for it. The record has no base qualities; no much larger clone is one base away.

To sequence the TCRbeta CDR3 region, genomic DNA was isolated from the sorted cells. The immunoSEQ Assay was used for sequencing of TCRbeta CDR3 regions. TCRdb holds this immuneACCESS table with in-frame rearrangements only. Some clones are missing; in checked studies, unresolved V genes explain under half, and the rest has no known cause. The sample contains about 50,000 clones, approximately 84% of them found a single time. The ten largest clones add up to approximately 1.3% of the sample. Looking up the germline V gene yields CDR1 SGHTA and CDR2 FQGNSA. The V and J ends are trimmed by 5 bases and 4 bases, leaving 15 bases between them. From its cysteine to its phenylalanine, the CDR3 spans 14 amino acids. The retained sequence is limited to the CDR3, 42 bases, with the frame set at the first base. The trial excluded patients who had a history of autoimmune disease or were on systemic immunosuppression. Peripheral blood for TCR sequencing was drawn from every dose cohort at baseline, at cycle 4 day 1 and at cycle 7 day 1. The samples were taken from a phase I, first-in-human, multicenter, open-label dose-escalation trial of ivuxolimab. Adults with locally advanced or metastatic melanoma, renal cell carcinoma, hepatocellular carcinoma or head and neck squamous cell carcinoma were enrolled in the trial. Before TCR sequencing, CD4+ and CD8+ T cells were separately sorted from peripheral blood.

In this chain, TRBV7-2 is recombined with TRBJ2-7; the D region may be TRBD1 or TRBD2, each matching 5 bases equally. Sequenced here: CD4+ or CD8+ T cells sorted from blood, sampled in a trial of the OX40 agonist ivuxolimab. This TCR derives from an adult with an advanced solid tumor such as melanoma, head and neck, liver or kidney cancer. The nucleotide sequence is TGTGCCAGCAGCCAGCCGGGACGGGCTTACGAGCAGTACTTC. This translates into CASSQPGRAYEQYF.